Each of the 9 T cell receptor beta chains below was sequenced from the same sample in a study of cytomegalovirus exposure and HLA in healthy donors (dated by TCRdb to 2016 to 2017). To prepare the library, the immunoSEQ multiplex PCR assay was applied. A mixture of 60 forward primers for TCR Vbeta segments and 13 reverse primers for TCR Jbeta segments was used in the multiplex PCR. TCRdb provides this immuneACCESS table in a form limited to in-frame rearrangements. Some clones are lacking; in checked studies, under half of them reflect an unresolved V gene, and why the rest are absent is not known. A total of approximately 100,000 clones appear in this sample, around 80% of them only once. The ten largest account for about 5.4% of the sample. The sequenced material came from PBMCs. The receptors were sampled from a woman aged 18-29 years in good health and CMV-seropositive.

The chain combines TRBV28 with TRBJ2-7; maybe TRBD1 (6 bases). The germline V gene has CDR1 MDHEN and CDR2 SYDVKM. V lost 4 bases, J lost 2 bases, and 12 bases lay in between. The CDR3 has 14 residues. In DNA form, the CDR3 reads TGTGCCAGCAGTTCCTACAGGGACCCCTACGAGCAGTACTTC. Its translation: CASSSYRDPYEQYF.

V gene TRBV9 combines with J gene TRBJ2-1; TRBD2 aligns across 13 bases. Trimming removed 6 bases from V and 6 bases from J; junction bases left unmatched: 6. The germline CDR1 and CDR2 sequences are SGDLS and YYNGEE. The CDR3 totals 15 residues. The CDR3 DNA reads as TGTGCCAGCAATCCCGGGACTAGCGGGGCCAATGAGCAGTTCTTC. Its translation is CASNPGTSGANEQFF.

The genes are TRBV30 and TRBJ1-1; perhaps TRBD1 as D (5 bases). V was clipped by 4 bases and J by 4 bases, with 22 bases between them. The length of the CDR3 is 16 residues. Looked up from germline, CDR1 is GTSNPN and CDR2 is SVGIG (reference sequence). CDR3 sequence (DNA): TGTGCCTGGATCCACGGGGACTCGACCTATAGCACTGAAGCTTTCTTT. It is translated as CAWIHGDSTYSTEAFF.

This chain uses TRBV5-1 with TRBJ2-7; 9 positions match TRBD1. The V segment lost 8 bases and the J segment 7 bases; nucleotides outside the gene matches: 13. The CDR3 is 14 residues long. Germline CDR1 reads SGHRS; CDR2 reads YFSETQ. For the CDR3, the DNA is TGCGCCAGTCCGTCCGGGACAGGGCCTTTGGAGCAGTACTTC. It encodes CASPSGTGPLEQYF.

V is TRBV9 and J is TRBJ2-7; perhaps TRBD2 as D (6 bases). CDR1 and CDR2 (germline): SGDLS, YYNGEE. CDR3 length: 15 residues. V was shortened by 3 bases and J by 3 bases, with 16 bases between the two germline ends. CDR3 DNA: TGTGCCAGCAGCGCCAATGTGGCGGGATACTACGAGCAGTACTTC. It codes for CASSANVAGYYEQYF.

The chain uses TRBV6-5 and TRBJ1-1, with 7 bases that match TRBD1. The CDR3 runs to 11 residues. With 5 bases clipped from V and 7 bases from J, the junction kept 1 base outside the gene matches. Germline-derived CDR1 and CDR2 are MNHEY and SVGAGI. This CDR3 is CASSTGDEAFF. The CDR3 region has the DNA TGTGCCAGCAGTACAGGGGATGAAGCTTTCTTT.

The V and J genes are TRBV5-5 and TRBJ1-2; 7 bases match TRBD1. Germline V gives CDR1 SGHKS, CDR2 YYEKEE (reference sequence). V lost 2 bases and J lost 2; bases outside the gene matches: 3. This CDR3 contains 14 residues. The CDR3 reads CASSFRDSNYGYTF. CDR3 nucleotides: TGTGCCAGCAGCTTCCGGGACAGCAACTATGGCTACACCTTC.

The chain has TRBV13 and TRBJ2-5; TRBD2 agrees at 9 bases. The CDR3 runs to 14 residues. Germline loops: CDR1 PRHDT, CDR2 FYEKMQ (reference sequence). V was clipped by 5 bases and J by 3 bases; unmatched bases: 4. The CDR3 sequence: CASSTLAGEETQYF. CDR3 bases: TGTGCCAGCAGCACCTTAGCGGGAGAAGAGACCCAGTACTTC. The variable domain in full, with the rest retrieved from reference TRBV13 and TRBJ2-5, is AAGVIQSPRHLIKEKRETATLKCYPIPRHDTVYWYQQGPGQDPQFLISFYEKMQSDKGSIPDRFSAQQFSDYHSELNMSSLELGDSALYFCASSTLAGEETQYFGPGTRLLVL.

This clone was seen once. J is TRBJ1-1 and V is TRBV7-8; TRBD1 matches 8 bases. The CDR3 extends over 17 amino acids. CDR1 SGHVS and CDR2 FQNEAQ come from the germline V gene. V dropped 5 bases and J dropped 5; count of bases not matched to a gene: 16. The chain's CDR3 is CASSPQAYRGANTEAFF. The CDR3, as DNA: TGTGCCAGCAGCCCGCAAGCCTACAGGGGGGCGAATACTGAAGCTTTCTTT.